This T cell receptor (beta chain) was found in a study of tumor-infiltrating lymphocytes in primary liver carcinoma. About the research overall: Among the tumors, stages were T1-T3 N0M0 and sizes about 4 to 10 cm.

Looked up from germline, CDR1 is GTSNPN and CDR2 is SVGIG (reference sequence). The CDR3 loop spans 17 amino acids. Total RNA and DNA came together from around 20-30 mg of bulk tissue without cell sorting. The study's findings and limits: Overlap between tumor regions exceeded overlap of tumor with adjacent tissue or blood. Tumors had a top-250-clone fraction that was significantly higher than blood (p = 0.039).

A primer in the constant region served to generate TCR beta cDNA from about 480 ng of total RNA. Slightly modified ARM-PCR with three nested multiplex PCR rounds yielded TCR beta libraries. Use of TRBV1-TRBV30 forward primers with a C-beta reverse primer characterized the first two PCR rounds, which lasted about 10 cycles each. TCRdb recomputed calls from the multiplex PCR reads with MiXCR, one row per CDR3 protein. The table lists 37,000 or so distinct CDR3 sequences, roughly 75% of them singletons, with approximately 37% in the top ten. Notes on this clonotype: Its antigen is not known. Relative to the germline gene, one junction end is altered; a read error may explain this.

The material sequenced was tumor-adjacent normal liver tissue. The chain is built from TRBV30 and TRBJ2-2, with 10 bases identical to TRBD2. This TCR came from a man between 35 and 55 years old with primary liver carcinoma and hepatitis B virus infection. The CDR3 region is CAWIGSGRPINIGELLF. DNA of the CDR3: TGTGCCTGGATTGGTAGCGGGAGGCCGATAAACATCGGGGAGCTGCTTTTT.